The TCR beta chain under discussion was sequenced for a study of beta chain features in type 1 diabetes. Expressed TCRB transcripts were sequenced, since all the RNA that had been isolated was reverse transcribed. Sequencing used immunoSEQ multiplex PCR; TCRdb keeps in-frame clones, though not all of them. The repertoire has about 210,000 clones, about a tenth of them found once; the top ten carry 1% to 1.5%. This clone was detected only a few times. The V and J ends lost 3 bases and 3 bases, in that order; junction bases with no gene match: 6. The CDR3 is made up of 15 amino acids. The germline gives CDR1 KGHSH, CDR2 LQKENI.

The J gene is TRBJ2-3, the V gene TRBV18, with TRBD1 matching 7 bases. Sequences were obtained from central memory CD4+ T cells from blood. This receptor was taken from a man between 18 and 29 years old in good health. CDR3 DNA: TGTGCCAGCTCACCCGGGACAGCCGATACAGATACGCAGTATTTT. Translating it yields CASSPGTADTDTQYF. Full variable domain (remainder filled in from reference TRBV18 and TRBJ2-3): NAGVMQNPRHLVRRRGQEARLRCSPMKGHSHVYWYRQLPEEGLKFMVYLQKENIIDESGMPKERFSAEFPKEGPSILRIQQVVRGDSAAYFCASSPGTADTDTQYFGPGTRLTVL.